There are many counts of the clone carrying this TCR beta chain. Its antigen is not identified. Scientists made TCR beta libraries using quantitative 5'-RACE with molecular barcodes. Each CDR3 protein gets one entry after TCRdb re-called the 5' RACE reads with MiXCR. The table has about 130,000 distinct CDR3 sequences, around 7% seen once. These data belong to a study of CD8 T cells in ankylosing spondylitis. Study findings and constraints: In ankylosing spondylitis blood, a motif of fewer than 10 highly homologous TCR beta variants appeared characteristic.

CDR3 length: 15 residues. The V gene's germline CDR1 is SGDLS and CDR2 YYNGEE. The ends were cut back, 0 bases at V and 0 bases at J, with 10 bases in the middle. This chain joins TRBV9 and TRBJ2-7; the D is unclear. Source material: blood, either unsorted or a sorted T cell fraction (not recorded which). This clonotype originated in a male donor with ankylosing spondylitis or in good health (not recorded which). The CDR3 protein is CASSVGAVGSYEQYF. Here the CDR3 DNA reads TGTGCCAGCAGCGTAGGTGCGGTCGGCTCCTACGAGCAGTACTTC.